This TCR beta chain comes out of a study of blood T cells in healthy people across ages. As regards this clonotype: What it recognizes is unknown.

Study-wide points: Unknown donor CMV status possibly confounded expanded clonotype changes.

V gave up 3 bases and J gave up 3 bases, with 13 bases separating them. Germline CDR1 reads KGHDR; CDR2 reads SFDVKD. The CDR3 spans 15 residues. Primers used in a second PCR of roughly 7 to 12 cycles were a sample-barcoded 5' primer and a J-beta primer mix. Using its own MiXCR run on the 5' RACE reads, TCRdb lists one record per CDR3 protein. The table records around 1,000,000 distinct CDR3 sequences, almost 25% of them present only once. This sample was also put to use in a study of T cells of mothers and their children. That paper adds: A few healthy Caucasian mothers gave samples, and so did their six children. The entire RNA extract went into cDNA synthesis at approximately 1.5 ug per 15 ul.

The source is a girl aged 2 to 9 in good health. The sequenced sample was blood. The J gene is TRBJ2-5, the V gene TRBV24-1, with a tentative D call TRBD1 (6 bases). CDR3 protein: CATSDLDRKEETQYF. Here the CDR3 DNA reads TGTGCCACCAGTGATCTGGACAGAAAGGAAGAGACCCAGTACTTC.